This TCR beta chain was recorded in a study of Graves' ophthalmopathy and Graves' hyperthyroidism. On the study more broadly: Peripheral blood was collected at initial diagnosis, before any treatment.

The table lists this clonotype with a few counts. For repertoire sequencing, the TCR beta CDR3 regions were amplified from RNA transcripts. RT-PCR with HTBI primers came first, then second-round multiplex PCR. TCRdb re-called the multiplex PCR reads through MiXCR, storing one row per CDR3 protein. The data contain hundreds of thousands of distinct CDR3 sequences, about 21% of them singletons. The V gene lost 2 bases and the J gene lost 5 bases, with 9 bases spanning the gap. The CDR3 length is 13 residues. Looked up from germline, CDR1 is MNHEY and CDR2 is SVGAGI. The chain combines TRBV6-5 with TRBJ1-2, with D unresolved. Sequences were obtained from peripheral blood. This TCR was recovered from a woman aged 18-29 years with stable Graves' hyperthyroidism. In DNA form, the CDR3 reads TGTGCCAGCAGTTACGGGCGATCTTATGGCTACACCTTC. Its protein product is CASSYGRSYGYTF.